This TCR beta chain emerged from a study of Ad26.COV2.S vaccination and SARS-CoV-2 variants. In the study overall: Donor was in the COV1001 Ad26.COV2.S trial arm. By the intramuscular route, Ad26.COV2.S was given once, or twice 56 days apart.

V gave up 0 bases and J gave up 4 bases, with 9 bases separating them. The germline V gene has CDR1 SNHLY and CDR2 FYNNEI. The CDR3 has 14 amino acids. Study conclusions and caveats: People given the vaccine had a wider spike-specific TCR breadth than placebo recipients did.

On this clone itself: What it binds is not known.

As to treatment: 19 received Ad26.COV2.S at low or high dose, single or two shots; roughly five received placebo; per-sample allocation not given. Day 63 following the first vaccine or placebo injection was when the samples were taken. Whoever gave the sample was an adult aged 18-55 years in Boston. Profiled with immunoSEQ multiplex PCR; TCRdb holds only in-frame clones, not every one. The sample lists about 440,000 clones, 90% occurring once. This chain links TRBV2 with TRBJ2-5; D is ambiguous. Sequences were derived from peripheral blood, sampled in a trial of Ad26.COV2.S vaccine versus placebo. The TCR sequence derives from a person aged 18-60 years who received the Ad26.COV2.S COVID-19 vaccine or a placebo. The CDR3 bases are TGTGCCAGCAGTGAAGCGTCAGTAGGAGAGACCCAGTACTTC. This translates into CASSEASVGETQYF.